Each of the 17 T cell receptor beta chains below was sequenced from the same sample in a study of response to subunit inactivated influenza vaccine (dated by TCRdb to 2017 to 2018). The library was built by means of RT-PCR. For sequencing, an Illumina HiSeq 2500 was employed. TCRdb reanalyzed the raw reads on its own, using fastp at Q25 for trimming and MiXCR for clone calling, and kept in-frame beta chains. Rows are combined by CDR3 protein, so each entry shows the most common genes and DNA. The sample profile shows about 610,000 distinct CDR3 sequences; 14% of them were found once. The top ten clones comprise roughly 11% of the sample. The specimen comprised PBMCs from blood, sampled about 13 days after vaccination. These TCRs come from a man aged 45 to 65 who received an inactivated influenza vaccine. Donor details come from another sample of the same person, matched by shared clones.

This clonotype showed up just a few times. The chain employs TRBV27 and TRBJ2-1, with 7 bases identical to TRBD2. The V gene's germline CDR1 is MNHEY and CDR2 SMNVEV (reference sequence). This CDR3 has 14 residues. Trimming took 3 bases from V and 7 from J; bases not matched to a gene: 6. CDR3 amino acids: CASSFRGLGNEQFF. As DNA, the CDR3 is TGTGCCAGCAGTTTTCGTGGACTAGGGAATGAGCAGTTCTTC.

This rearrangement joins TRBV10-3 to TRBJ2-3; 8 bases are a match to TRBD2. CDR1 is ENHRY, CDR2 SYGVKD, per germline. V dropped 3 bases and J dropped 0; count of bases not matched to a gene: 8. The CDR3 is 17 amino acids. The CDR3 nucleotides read TGTGCCATCAGTGACTCGAATAAGCGGGGGAGCACAGATACGCAGTATTTT. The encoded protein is CAISDSNKRGSTDTQYF.

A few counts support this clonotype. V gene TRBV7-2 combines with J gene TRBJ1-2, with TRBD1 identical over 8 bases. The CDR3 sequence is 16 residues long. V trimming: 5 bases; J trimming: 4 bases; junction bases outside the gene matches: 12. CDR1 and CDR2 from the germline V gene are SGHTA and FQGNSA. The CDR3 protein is CASSPISGQGAYGYTF. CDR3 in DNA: TGTGCCAGCAGCCCCATCAGCGGACAGGGCGCCTATGGCTACACCTTC.

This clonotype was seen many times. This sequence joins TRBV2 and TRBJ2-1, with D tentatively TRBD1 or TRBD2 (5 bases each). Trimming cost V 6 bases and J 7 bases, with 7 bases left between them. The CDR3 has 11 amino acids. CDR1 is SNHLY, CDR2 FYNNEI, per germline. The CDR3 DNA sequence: TGTGCCAGCAGCTGGGGGAATGAGCAGTTCTTC. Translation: CASSWGNEQFF. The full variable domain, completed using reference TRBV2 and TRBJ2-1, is EPEVTQTPSHQVTQMGQEVILRCVPISNHLYFYWYRQILGQKVEFLVSFYNNEISEKSEIFDDQFSVERPDGSNFTLKIRSTKLEDSAMYFCASSWGNEQFFGPGTRLTVL.

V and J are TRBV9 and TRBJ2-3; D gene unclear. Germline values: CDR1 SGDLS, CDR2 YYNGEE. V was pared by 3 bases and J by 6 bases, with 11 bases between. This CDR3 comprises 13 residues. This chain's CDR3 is CASSDWKGDTQYF. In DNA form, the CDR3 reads TGTGCCAGCAGCGATTGGAAGGGCGATACGCAGTATTTT.

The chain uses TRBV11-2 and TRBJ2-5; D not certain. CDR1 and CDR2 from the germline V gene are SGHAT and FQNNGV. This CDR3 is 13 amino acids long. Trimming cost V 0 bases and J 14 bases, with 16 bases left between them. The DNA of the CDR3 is TGTGCCAGCAGCTTAGAAGGGCCTTCAGGTCGATACTTC. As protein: CASSLEGPSGRYF.

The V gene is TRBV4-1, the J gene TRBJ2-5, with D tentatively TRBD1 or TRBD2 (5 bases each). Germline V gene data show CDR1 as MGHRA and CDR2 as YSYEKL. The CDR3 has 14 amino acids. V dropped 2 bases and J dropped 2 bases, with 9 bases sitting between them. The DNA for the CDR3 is TGCGCCAGCAGCCAATTCGAGGGGCAAGAGACCCAGTACTTC. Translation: CASSQFEGQETQYF.

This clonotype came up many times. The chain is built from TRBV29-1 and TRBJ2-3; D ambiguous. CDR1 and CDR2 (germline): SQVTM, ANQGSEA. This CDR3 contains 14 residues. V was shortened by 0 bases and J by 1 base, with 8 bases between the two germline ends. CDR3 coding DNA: TGCAGCGTTGAAGATCTTATTCGCACAGATACGCAGTATTTT. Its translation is CSVEDLIRTDTQYF.

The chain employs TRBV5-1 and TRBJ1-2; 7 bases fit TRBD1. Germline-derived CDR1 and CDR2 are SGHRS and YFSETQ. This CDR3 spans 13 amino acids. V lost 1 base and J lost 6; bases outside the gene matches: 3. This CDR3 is CASSLRRGHGYTF. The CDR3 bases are TGCGCCAGCAGCTTGAGGAGGGGGCATGGCTACACCTTC.

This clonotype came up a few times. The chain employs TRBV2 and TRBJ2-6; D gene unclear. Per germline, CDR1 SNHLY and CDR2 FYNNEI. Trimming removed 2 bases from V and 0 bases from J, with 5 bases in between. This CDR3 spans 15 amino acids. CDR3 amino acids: CASSERSSGANVLTF. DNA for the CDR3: TGTGCCAGCAGTGAACGGAGCTCTGGGGCCAACGTCCTGACTTTC.

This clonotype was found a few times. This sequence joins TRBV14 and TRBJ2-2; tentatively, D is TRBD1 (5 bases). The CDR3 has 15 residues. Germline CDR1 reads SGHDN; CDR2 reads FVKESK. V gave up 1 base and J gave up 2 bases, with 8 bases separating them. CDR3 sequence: CASSQVDSNTGELFF. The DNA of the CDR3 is TGTGCCAGCAGCCAAGTCGACAGCAACACCGGGGAGCTGTTTTTT.

The CDR3 loop reads CASSPPGTGAGNTIYF. The CDR3 nucleotides are TGTGCCAGCAGCCCCCCTGGGACAGGGGCTGGAAACACCATATATTTT. The chain links TRBV7-2 to TRBJ1-3; 10 bases are a match to TRBD1. V gave up 5 bases and J gave up 2 bases; unmatched junction bases: 6. Germline loops: CDR1 SGHTA, CDR2 FQGNSA. CDR3 length: 16 residues.

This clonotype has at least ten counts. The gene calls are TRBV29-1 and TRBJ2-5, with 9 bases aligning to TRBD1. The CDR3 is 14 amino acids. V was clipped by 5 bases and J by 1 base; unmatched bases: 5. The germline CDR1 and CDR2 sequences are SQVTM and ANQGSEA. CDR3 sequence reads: CSVWDRVPQETQYF. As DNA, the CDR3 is TGCAGCGTTTGGGACAGGGTTCCCCAAGAGACCCAGTACTTC.

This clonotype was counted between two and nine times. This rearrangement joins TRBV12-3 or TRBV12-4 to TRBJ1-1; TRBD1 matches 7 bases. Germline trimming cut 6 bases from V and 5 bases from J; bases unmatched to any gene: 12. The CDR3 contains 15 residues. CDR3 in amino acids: CASSLMDRMSTEAFF. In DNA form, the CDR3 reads TGTGCCAGCAGCCTCATGGACAGGATGAGTACTGAAGCTTTCTTT.

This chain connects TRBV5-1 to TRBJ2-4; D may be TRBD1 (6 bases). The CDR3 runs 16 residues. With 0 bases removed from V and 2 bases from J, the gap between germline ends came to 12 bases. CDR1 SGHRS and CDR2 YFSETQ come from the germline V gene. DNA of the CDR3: TGCGCCAGCAGCTTGGACAGGGCAACCCCCAAAAACATTCAGTACTTC. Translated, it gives CASSLDRATPKNIQYF.

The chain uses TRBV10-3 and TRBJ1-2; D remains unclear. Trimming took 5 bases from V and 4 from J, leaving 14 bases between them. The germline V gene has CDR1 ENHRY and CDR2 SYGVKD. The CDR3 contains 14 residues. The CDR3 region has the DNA TGTGCCATCAGTACGTACGTACAGACCTATGGCTACACCTTC. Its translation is CAISTYVQTYGYTF.

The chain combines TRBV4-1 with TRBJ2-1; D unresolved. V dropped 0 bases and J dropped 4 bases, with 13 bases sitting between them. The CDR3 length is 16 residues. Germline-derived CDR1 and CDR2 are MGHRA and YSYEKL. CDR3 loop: CASSQDGWVEYNEQFF. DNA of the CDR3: TGCGCCAGCAGCCAAGATGGGTGGGTCGAGTACAATGAGCAGTTCTTC.